These T cell receptor beta chains were read from a single sample in a study of response to subunit inactivated influenza vaccine. TCRdb re-called the RT-PCR reads through MiXCR, storing one row per CDR3 protein. This table holds roughly 670,000 distinct CDR3 sequences, 14% found once. Source: PBMCs from blood, taken around 14 days before vaccination. These receptor sequences come from a middle-aged man who received an inactivated influenza vaccine. CDR3s include the opening cysteine and the closing phenylalanine or tryptophan. Fields, in order: J gene, V gene, clone size, CDR3 length, D gene, CDR3 protein, CDR3 DNA. D genes are given only for firm matches. Clone size is given for some rows only: seen once, a few or many times, or a class if the clone is expanded.

TRBJ2-1 | TRBV5-6 | - | 15 | - | CASSLDPAPYNEQFF | TGTGCCAGCAGCTTGGACCCCGCACCCTACAATGAGCAGTTCTTC
TRBJ2-5 | TRBV4-3 | few | 15 | - | CASSETLWVQETQYF | TGCGCCAGCAGCGAAACACTGTGGGTCCAAGAGACCCAGTACTTC
TRBJ1-2 | TRBV20-1 | - | 13 | - | CSARDRLSYGYTF | TGCAGTGCTAGAGATCGACTCTCCTATGGCTACACCTTC
TRBJ2-7 | TRBV14 | few | 14 | TRBD1 | CASSARTGWYEQYF | TGTGCCAGCAGCGCCCGGACAGGGTGGTACGAGCAGTACTTC
TRBJ1-2 | TRBV12-3/TRBV12-4 | few | 13 | TRBD1 | CASRGGAIYGYTF | TGTGCCAGCCGAGGGGGCGCGATCTATGGCTACACCTTC
TRBJ2-7 | TRBV19 | - | 16 | TRBD2 | CASSPGLAGASYEQYF | TGTGCCAGTAGTCCGGGACTAGCGGGAGCGTCCTACGAGCAGTACTTC
TRBJ1-6 | TRBV30 | - | 16 | - | CAWSGSRGPDNSPLHF | TGTGCCTGGAGTGGCTCCAGGGGACCTGATAATTCACCCCTCCACTTT
TRBJ2-2 | TRBV5-1 | - | 15 | - | CASSYHPPNTGELFF | TGCGCCAGCAGTTATCACCCACCCAACACCGGGGAGCTGTTTTTT
TRBJ2-3 | TRBV4-3 | few | 16 | TRBD2 | CASSQQLSGKADTQYF | TGCGCCAGCAGCCAACAATTGAGCGGGAAGGCAGATACGCAGTATTTT
TRBJ2-1 | TRBV6-2/TRBV6-3 | few | 14 | TRBD1 | CASSSGTVIHEQFF | TGTGCCAGCAGTTCCGGGACAGTGATCCATGAGCAGTTCTTC
TRBJ2-6 | TRBV28 | - | 15 | - | CASSPWASGANVLTF | TGTGCCAGCAGCCCCTGGGCCTCTGGGGCCAACGTCCTGACTTTC
TRBJ2-3 | TRBV11-1 | - | 21 | TRBD1 | CASSSTTFGTQGARITDTQYF | TGTGCCAGCAGCTCCACAACCTTCGGCACCCAGGGGGCGCGGATCACAGATACGCAGTATTTT
TRBJ1-1 | TRBV4-2 | - | 17 | TRBD1 | CASSQRGRRAMNTEAFF | TGTGCCAGCAGCCAAAGGGGGCGACGAGCTATGAACACTGAAGCTTTCTTT
TRBJ2-2 | TRBV7-8 | - | 16 | TRBD2 | CASSLGAGVWAGELFF | TGTGCCAGCAGCTTAGGAGCGGGAGTATGGGCCGGGGAGCTGTTTTTT
TRBJ1-3 | TRBV6-1 | - | 15 | - | CASSVHLLSGNTIYF | TGTGCCAGCAGTGTACACCTTCTCTCTGGAAACACCATATATTTT